Detailed here is one T cell receptor beta chain. What it recognizes is unknown. These data belong to a study of T cell responses to AZD1222 COVID-19 vaccine. General observations from the study: Donors were mostly white British, more females; clonal diversity possibly underestimated.

V was cut by 4 bases and J by 0 bases, with 10 bases left in between. The CDR3 covers 14 residues. Germline values: CDR1 SGHTA, CDR2 FQGNSA. Generated by immunoSEQ multiplex PCR, the TCRdb table keeps only in-frame clones and is missing some. Among approximately 120,000 clones listed, roughly 87% were seen once. Here the sequenced sample was peripheral blood, taken on day 0 of AZD1222 vaccination. This sequence was found in an adult in good health. The V and J genes are TRBV7-2 and TRBJ2-7, with D tentatively TRBD1 (5 bases). The CDR3 sequence is CASSSFTGSYEQYF. The CDR3 region has the DNA TGTGCCAGCAGCTCCTTTACAGGCTCCTACGAGCAGTACTTC.